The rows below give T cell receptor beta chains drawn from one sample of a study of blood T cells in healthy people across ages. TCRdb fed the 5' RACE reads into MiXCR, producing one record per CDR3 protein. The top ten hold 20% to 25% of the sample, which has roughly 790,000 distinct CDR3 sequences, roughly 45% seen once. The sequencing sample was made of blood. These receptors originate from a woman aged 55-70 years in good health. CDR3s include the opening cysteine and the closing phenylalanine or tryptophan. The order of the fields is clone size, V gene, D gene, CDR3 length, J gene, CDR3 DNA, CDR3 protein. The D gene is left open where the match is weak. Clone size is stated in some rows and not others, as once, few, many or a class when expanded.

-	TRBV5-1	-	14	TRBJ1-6	TGCGCCAGCAGCCCCGCCAGATCTCATTCACCTCTCCACTTT	CASSPARSHSPLHF
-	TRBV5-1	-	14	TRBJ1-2	TGCGCCAGCAGCTTGAGCAGATATAACTATGGCTACACCTTC	CASSLSRYNYGYTF
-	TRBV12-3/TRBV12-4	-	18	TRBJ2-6	TGTGCCAGCAGTCGCGAGGACAAGCTTCTCTCTGGGGCCAACGTCCTGACTTTC	CASSREDKLLSGANVLTF
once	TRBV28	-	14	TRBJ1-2	TGTGCCAGCAGAGGACAAGATAATAACTATGGCTACACCTTC	CASRGQDNNYGYTF
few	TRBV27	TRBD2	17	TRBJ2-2	TGTGCCAGCAGTTTTCTTGGACTAGCGGGGAACACCGGGGAGCTGTTTTTT	CASSFLGLAGNTGELFF
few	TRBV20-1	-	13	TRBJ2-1	TGCAGTGCTATAGCGCCAGCCTACAATGAGCAGTTCTTC	CSAIAPAYNEQFF
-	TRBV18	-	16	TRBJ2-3	TGTGCCAGCTCAACGTCTCTTACAGGGTCCGGGGATACGCAGTATTTT	CASSTSLTGSGDTQYF
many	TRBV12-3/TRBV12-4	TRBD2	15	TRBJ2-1	TGTGCCAGCAGATTAGCGGGGATCAAGTGGGATGAGCAGTTCTTC	CASRLAGIKWDEQFF
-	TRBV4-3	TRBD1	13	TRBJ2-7	TGCGCCAGCAGCTACGACAGGGCACAAGAGCAGTACTTC	CASSYDRAQEQYF
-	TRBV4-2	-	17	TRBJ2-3	TGTGCCAGCAGCCAAGATAAGGGGGGAGACCTCACAGATACGCAGTATTTT	CASSQDKGGDLTDTQYF
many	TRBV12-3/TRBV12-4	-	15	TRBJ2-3	TGTGCCAGCAGTCCCAGCGGTACTAGCACAGATACGCAGTATTTT	CASSPSGTSTDTQYF
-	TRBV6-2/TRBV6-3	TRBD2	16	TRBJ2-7	TGTGCCAGCAGTTACTCAGGGACTAGCGGGCCCTACGGGCAGTACTTC	CASSYSGTSGPYGQYF
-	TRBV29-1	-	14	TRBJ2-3	TGCAGCGTTGGACACCCGTATAGCACAGATACGCAGTATTTT	CSVGHPYSTDTQYF
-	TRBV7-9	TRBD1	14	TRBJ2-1	TGTGCCAGCAGAAGGACAGGGGGTCGGGATGAGCAGTTCTTC	CASRRTGGRDEQFF
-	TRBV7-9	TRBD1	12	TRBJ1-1	TGTGCCAGCAGCTATGGACAGGTCGAAGCTTTCTTT	CASSYGQVEAFF
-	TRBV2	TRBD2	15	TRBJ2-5	TGTGCCAGCAGTGGAGGACTAGCGGAGTACAATGAGCAGTACTTC	CASSGGLAEYNEQYF
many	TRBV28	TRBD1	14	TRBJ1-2	TGTGCCAGCACCTTAACAGGGGGCCACTATGGCTACACCTTC	CASTLTGGHYGYTF
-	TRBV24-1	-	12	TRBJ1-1	TGTGCCACCAGTGGAGGGGACACTGAAGCTTTCTTT	CATSGGDTEAFF
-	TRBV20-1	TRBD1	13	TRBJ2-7	TGCAGTGCGTCAAGGGACAGTACCTACGAGCAGTACTTC	CSASRDSTYEQYF
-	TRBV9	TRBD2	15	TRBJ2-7	TGTGCCAGCATCGTTGGCGGGGGTGGTTCCTACGAGCAGTACTTC	CASIVGGGGSYEQYF
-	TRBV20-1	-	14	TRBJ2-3	TGCAGTGCTAGGGTGGGGGCGGGCACAGATACGCAGTATTTT	CSARVGAGTDTQYF
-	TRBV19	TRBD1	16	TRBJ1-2	TGTGCCAGTAGCTTAACTCCTGGACAGGGCAACTATGGCTACACCTTC	CASSLTPGQGNYGYTF
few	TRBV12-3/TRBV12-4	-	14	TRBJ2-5	TGTGCCAGCAGTTTCGCGGGGGCCCAAGAGACCCAGTACTTC	CASSFAGAQETQYF
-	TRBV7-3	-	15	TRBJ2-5	TGTGCTAGCAGCTTCAACCGAGACGGAAAAGAGACCCAGTACTTC	CASSFNRDGKETQYF
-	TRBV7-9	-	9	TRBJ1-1	TGTGCCAGCAGCCCCCGAGCTTTCTTT	CASSPRAFF
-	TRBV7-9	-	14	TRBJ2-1	TGTGCCAGCAGCTTAACCAGGTTTTTCAATGAGCAGTTCTTC	CASSLTRFFNEQFF
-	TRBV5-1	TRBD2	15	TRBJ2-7	TGCGCCAGCAGCGACCCTACTAGCGGAGGTGACGAGCAGTACTTC	CASSDPTSGGDEQYF
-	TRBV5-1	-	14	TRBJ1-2	TGCGCCGGCAGCTTGGATAGGACAGCCTATGGCTACACCTTC	CAGSLDRTAYGYTF
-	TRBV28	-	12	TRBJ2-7	TGTGCCAGCAGCCTCTTTATGAGGGAGCAGTACTTC	CASSLFMREQYF
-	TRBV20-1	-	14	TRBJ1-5	TGCAGTGCTAGTATCGGGGCTGGCAATCAGCCCCAGCATTTT	CSASIGAGNQPQHF
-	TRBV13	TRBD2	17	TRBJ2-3	TGTGCCAGCAGCAACCCGACTAGCGGGGGGCGCACAGATACGCAGTATTTT	CASSNPTSGGRTDTQYF
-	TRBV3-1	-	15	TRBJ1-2	TGTGCCAGCAGCCTCCCAGAGTACACCCCTGGTGGCTACACCTTC	CASSLPEYTPGGYTF
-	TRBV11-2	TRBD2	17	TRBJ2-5	TGTGCCAGCAGCTTAGGGACTAGCGGGGGGTACCAAGAGACCCAGTACTTC	CASSLGTSGGYQETQYF
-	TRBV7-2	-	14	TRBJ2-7	TGTGCCAGCAGCTTAGGTCAATCTTTCTACGAGCAGTACTTC	CASSLGQSFYEQYF
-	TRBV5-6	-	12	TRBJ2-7	TGTGCCAGCACGGGCAATCCCTACGAGCAGTACTTC	CASTGNPYEQYF
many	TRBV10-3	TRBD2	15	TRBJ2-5	TGTGCCATCAGTGTTGCTAGCGGGAGGGTTGAGACCCAGTACTTC	CAISVASGRVETQYF
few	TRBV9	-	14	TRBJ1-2	TGTGCCAGCAGCAAAGGGGAAGGCCACTATGGCTACACCTTC	CASSKGEGHYGYTF
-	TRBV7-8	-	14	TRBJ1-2	TGTGCCAGCAGCCCCAGTTTGGGCACTGGTGGCTACACCTTC	CASSPSLGTGGYTF
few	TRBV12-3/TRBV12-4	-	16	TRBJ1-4	TGTGCCAGCAGTTTATCGTGGGGGAGAACTAATGAAAAACTGTTTTTT	CASSLSWGRTNEKLFF
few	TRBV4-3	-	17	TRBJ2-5	TGCGCCAGCAGCCCAGTGGGGGGAAGGTCCGTTGTAGAGACCCAGTACTTC	CASSPVGGRSVVETQYF
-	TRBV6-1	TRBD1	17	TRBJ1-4	TGTGCCAGCAGTACGCGGACAGGGGGCGAGGGTGGTGAAAAACTGTTTTTT	CASSTRTGGEGGEKLFF
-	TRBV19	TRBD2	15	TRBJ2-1	TGTGCCAGTAGTGAACTAGCGGGGGTCTACAATGAGCAGTTCTTC	CASSELAGVYNEQFF
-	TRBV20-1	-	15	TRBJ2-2	TGCAGTGCTAGAGGGGCCGGGAGCGACACCGGGGAGCTGTTTTTT	CSARGAGSDTGELFF
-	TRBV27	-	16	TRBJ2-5	TGTGCCAGCAGTTTCGGTCAACGTGAGGGTTTAGAGACCCAGTACTTC	CASSFGQREGLETQYF
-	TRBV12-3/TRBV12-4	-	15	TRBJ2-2	TGTGCCAGCAGTCCCCCCCCTCTTAACACCGGGGAGCTGTTTTTT	CASSPPPLNTGELFF
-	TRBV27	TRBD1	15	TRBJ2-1	TGTGCCAGCAGTACCCGGGACAGGGTAAGAGGTGAGCAGTTCTTC	CASSTRDRVRGEQFF
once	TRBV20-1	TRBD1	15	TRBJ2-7	TGCAGTGCTCACGACCCGGACAGGGGGATCAACGAGCAGTACTTC	CSAHDPDRGINEQYF
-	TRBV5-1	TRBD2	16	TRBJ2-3	TGCGCCAGCAGCTTGGGTAGCGGGGTATCCACAGATACGCAGTATTTT	CASSLGSGVSTDTQYF
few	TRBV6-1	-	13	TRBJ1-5	TGTGCCAGCGCCGGCGGGGGGAATCAGCCCCAGCATTTT	CASAGGGNQPQHF
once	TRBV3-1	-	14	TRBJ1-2	TGTGCCAGCAGCGGGATTCAGGGTAACTATGGCTACACCTTC	CASSGIQGNYGYTF
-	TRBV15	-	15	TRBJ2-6	TGTGCCACCAGCCCATTTGGGTCTGGGGCCAACGTCCTGACTTTC	CATSPFGSGANVLTF
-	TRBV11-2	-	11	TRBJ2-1	TGTGCCAGCAGCTTCACGGGTGAGCAGTTCTTC	CASSFTGEQFF
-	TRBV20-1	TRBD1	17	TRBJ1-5	TGCAGTGCTACGACCGGGACAGGGAGGGGTGGCAATCAGCCCCAGCATTTT	CSATTGTGRGGNQPQHF
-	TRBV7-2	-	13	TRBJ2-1	TGTGCCAGCAGCCCGGGGTCCTGCAATGAGCAGTTCTTC	CASSPGSCNEQFF
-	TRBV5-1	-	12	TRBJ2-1	TGCGCCAGCAGGGACAGCGGGGATGAGCAGTTCTTC	CASRDSGDEQFF